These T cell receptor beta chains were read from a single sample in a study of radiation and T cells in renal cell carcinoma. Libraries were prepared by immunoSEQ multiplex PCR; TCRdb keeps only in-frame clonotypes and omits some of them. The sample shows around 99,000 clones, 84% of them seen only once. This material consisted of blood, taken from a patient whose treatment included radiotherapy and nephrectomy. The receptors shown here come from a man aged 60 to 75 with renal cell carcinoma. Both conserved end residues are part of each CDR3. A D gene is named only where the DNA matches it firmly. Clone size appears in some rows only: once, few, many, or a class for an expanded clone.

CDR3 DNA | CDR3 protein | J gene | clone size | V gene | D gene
TGTGCCAGCAGCCGGTCTAGCGGGATAACCTTATACAATGAGCAGTTCTTC | CASSRSSGITLYNEQFF | TRBJ2-1 | . | TRBV14 | TRBD2
TGTGCCAGTAGTTCAGGGCTCTCCTACGAGCAGTACTTC | CASSSGLSYEQYF | TRBJ2-7 | . | TRBV19 | .
TGTGCCAGCAGCTCCACAGGAGGCTATGGCTACACCTTC | CASSSTGGYGYTF | TRBJ1-2 | . | TRBV7-3 | .
TGCAGCGAAGCCCGGGCGGGGGGTCTTGAAGCTTTCTTT | CSEARAGGLEAFF | TRBJ1-1 | few | TRBV29-1 | .
TGTGCCAGCAGCCCAGGGCCTGGGCACCCGAATCAGCCCCAGCATTTT | CASSPGPGHPNQPQHF | TRBJ1-5 | . | TRBV7-6 | .
TGTGCCAGCAGTTTAAATACGGCATCCAAAGAGACCCAGTACTTC | CASSLNTASKETQYF | TRBJ2-5 | . | TRBV27 | .
TGTGCCAGCAGCGCTATTTTTCGGGTGGATACGCAGTATTTT | CASSAIFRVDTQYF | TRBJ2-3 | once | TRBV7-2 | .
TGTGCCAGCAGTGACAGGGGGCCGCAGTTCTTC | CASSDRGPQFF | TRBJ2-1 | . | TRBV6-1 | TRBD1
TGTGCCAGCAGCTTAGGGACTATCAATGAGCAGTTCTTC | CASSLGTINEQFF | TRBJ2-1 | . | TRBV7-3 | TRBD2
TGTGCCGTCGCGGGACAGGGTAAGGAGACCCAGTACTTC | CAVAGQGKETQYF | TRBJ2-5 | . | TRBV10-3 | TRBD1
TGCAGCGTTCACAGAGACATGAACACTGAAGCTTTCTTT | CSVHRDMNTEAFF | TRBJ1-1 | few | TRBV29-1 | .
TGTGCCAGTAGTATAGGGCGCGTACCCTACGAGCAGTACTTC | CASSIGRVPYEQYF | TRBJ2-7 | . | TRBV19 | .
TGTGCCATCAGTGAGTCGGGGACAGGGGGCGTCGAGCCCCAGCATTTT | CAISESGTGGVEPQHF | TRBJ1-5 | once | TRBV10-3 | TRBD1
TGTGCCAGCAGCTCGACAGGGACGACTGGAAACACCATATATTTT | CASSSTGTTGNTIYF | TRBJ1-3 | once | TRBV5-5 | TRBD1
TGTGCCGCAGCGGCTAGTGAGGGCCTTCAGCCCCAGCATTTT | CAAAASEGLQPQHF | TRBJ1-5 | many | TRBV19 | .
TGTGCCAGCAGCCCGACGGATTATTCGCAGTTCTTC | CASSPTDYSQFF | TRBJ2-1 | . | TRBV7-2 | .
TGTGCCAGCAGTGGATCGGGACTAGCATCTAAAAGCTCCTACGAGCAGTACTTC | CASSGSGLASKSSYEQYF | TRBJ2-7 | . | TRBV2 | TRBD2
TGTGCCAGCAGTGAGCGGGGGGCAGCGTCTGGGGCCAACGTCCTGACTTTC | CASSERGAASGANVLTF | TRBJ2-6 | . | TRBV6-1 | TRBD2
TGTGCCAGCAGTTCCAATAGCGGCCTCTACGAGCAGTACTTC | CASSSNSGLYEQYF | TRBJ2-7 | . | TRBV6-5 | .